One sample yielded the 20 T cell receptor beta chains listed below, sequenced in a study of blood T cell repertoires in COVID-19. The repertoire was sequenced with immunoSEQ multiplex PCR; TCRdb's copy has only in-frame clones and lacks some. The repertoire holds more than 350,000 clones, with about 88% as singletons. Sequenced: PBMCs or T cells enriched from blood (not recorded which). The receptors shown here come from a woman under 30 who had been exposed to COVID-19.

The V and J genes are TRBV6-5 and TRBJ1-5; D not resolved. Germline lookup yields CDR1 MNHEY and CDR2 SVGAGI. Trimming shortened V by 8 bases and J by 2 bases, and 13 bases separated the two germline ends. CDR3 length: 14 amino acids. The CDR3 loop reads CASARGKGNQPQHF. As DNA, the CDR3 is TGTGCCAGCGCCCGGGGAAAGGGCAATCAGCCCCAGCATTTT.

V is TRBV6-2 or TRBV6-3 and J is TRBJ1-1; 9 nucleotides align to TRBD1. The junction had 9 bases not matched to a gene; V was cut back by 0 bases and J by 4 bases. This CDR3 spans 17 amino acids. CDR1 is MNHEY, CDR2 SVGEGT, per germline. This CDR3 is CASSYSRTGGRITEAFF. The CDR3 bases are TGTGCCAGCAGTTACTCGAGAACAGGGGGCAGGATCACTGAAGCTTTCTTT.

The chain joins TRBV7-6 to TRBJ2-5; D perhaps matches TRBD2 (6 bases). Trimming shortened V by 0 bases and J by 1 base, and 12 bases separated the two germline ends. The CDR3 loop spans 16 amino acids. CDR1 is SGHVS, CDR2 FNYEAQ, per germline. CDR3 in DNA: TGTGCCAGCAGCTTAGCGATAGCTAGCGTCCAAGAGACCCAGTACTTC. Translation: CASSLAIASVQETQYF.

The rearrangement uses TRBV24-1 and TRBJ2-2, with D possibly being TRBD2 (6 bases). Trimming took 12 bases from V and 5 from J, leaving 12 bases between them. Per the germline V gene, CDR1 is KGHDR and CDR2 is SFDVKD. The CDR3 runs 12 residues. CDR3 coding DNA: TGTGCCTCCGGGGCGGGAACCGGGGAGCTGTTTTTT. Protein product: CASGAGTGELFF.

The V and J genes are TRBV28 and TRBJ1-4; D may be TRBD1 (5 bases). This CDR3 has 16 amino acids. Germline V lookup: CDR1 MDHEN, CDR2 SYDVKM. V dropped 3 bases and J dropped 2 bases, with 13 bases sitting between them. Here the CDR3 reads CASSFVPDSTNEKLFF. CDR3 coding DNA: TGTGCCAGCAGTTTTGTCCCCGACAGCACTAATGAAAAACTGTTTTTT.

The V and J genes are TRBV15 and TRBJ2-7, with TRBD1 as a possible D gene (7 bases). The CDR3 totals 16 residues. CDR1 is LNHNV and CDR2 is YYDKDF in the germline V gene (reference sequence). V was shortened by 1 base and J by 0 bases, with 13 bases between the two germline ends. The CDR3 loop reads CATSRGGGGLSYEQYF. The CDR3 DNA sequence: TGTGCCACCAGCAGAGGCGGAGGGGGCCTCTCCTACGAGCAGTACTTC.

The V call is TRBV6-5, the J call TRBJ1-5; TRBD1 is a possible D gene (6 bases). CDR1 is MNHEY and CDR2 is SVGAGI in the germline V gene. This CDR3 is 11 amino acids long. The V gene lost 9 bases and the J gene lost 7 bases, with 10 bases spanning the gap. The CDR3 reads CARTGFQPQHF. The CDR3 DNA is TGTGCCAGAACAGGGTTCCAGCCCCAGCATTTT.

This clone has more than one count but fewer than ten. This chain links TRBV5-8 with TRBJ1-2; D unresolved. Trimming took off 2 bases at V and 9 bases at J, with 17 bases between the two ends. The CDR3 totals 14 residues. From germline, CDR1 is SGHTS and CDR2 YDEGEE. CDR3 sequence reads: CASSFFGVLLSYTF. As DNA, the CDR3 is TGTGCCAGCAGCTTTTTCGGGGTATTGCTGAGCTACACCTTC.

This clone showed up just once. The chain couples TRBV18 to TRBJ1-5; 7 bases fit TRBD1. Germline CDR1 reads KGHSH; CDR2 reads LQKENI. This CDR3 is 14 amino acids long. V shed 4 bases and J 5 bases; nucleotides not matched to a gene: 5. CDR3 in amino acids: CASSLRQGDQPQHF. As DNA, the CDR3 is TGTGCCAGCTCACTGAGACAGGGCGATCAGCCCCAGCATTTT.

V usage is TRBV6-1 and J usage is TRBJ2-4; D not certain. The CDR3 extends over 15 amino acids. V lost 2 bases to trimming and J lost 1 base, with 9 bases between them. From germline, CDR1 is MNHNS and CDR2 SASEGT. As DNA, the CDR3 is TGTGCCAGCAGTGAACACGAGGTGGCCAAAAACATTCAGTACTTC. It codes for CASSEHEVAKNIQYF.

This clone was observed a single time. The chain couples TRBV11-2 to TRBJ1-1, with 11 bases lining up with TRBD1. Germline CDR1 SGHAT, CDR2 FQNNGV. J was trimmed by 8 bases and V by 5 bases; bases with no gene match: 7. This CDR3 is 14 amino acids long. As DNA, the CDR3 is TGTGCCAGCAGCCCCGGACAGGGGGCCTACGAAGCTTTCTTT. Encoded protein: CASSPGQGAYEAFF.

The rearrangement links TRBV2 to TRBJ2-1, with TRBD2 matching 9 bases. V lost 7 bases to trimming and J lost 3 bases; unmatched junction nucleotides: 7. CDR3 length equals 15 residues. CDR1 is SNHLY, CDR2 FYNNEI, per germline. CDR3 sequence: CASTYSGRSYNEQFF. As DNA, the CDR3 is TGTGCCAGCACCTATAGCGGGAGAAGCTACAATGAGCAGTTCTTC.

This chain uses TRBV7-3 with TRBJ1-6, with a weak D call TRBD1 (6 bases). This CDR3 is 15 amino acids long. With 3 bases removed from V and 9 bases from J, the gap between germline ends came to 15 bases. CDR1 SGHTA and CDR2 FQGTGA come from the germline V gene. CDR3 DNA sequence: TGTGCCAGCAGCTTTGGTGACAGGTTGAGTTCACCCCTCCACTTT. This translates into CASSFGDRLSSPLHF.

The V gene is TRBV6-2 or TRBV6-3, the J gene TRBJ1-6; D call uncertain. The V gene lost 4 bases and the J gene lost 7 bases, with 8 bases spanning the gap. Germline V gene lookup returns CDR1 MNHEY and CDR2 SVGEGT. This CDR3 is built from 13 residues. The CDR3 DNA sequence: TGTGCCAGCAGTTTAGCCGGAAATTCACCCCTCCACTTT. Its translation: CASSLAGNSPLHF.

This sequence joins TRBV18 and TRBJ2-1, with 11 bases identical to TRBD2. The CDR3 runs 16 residues. Germline-derived CDR1 and CDR2 are KGHSH and LQKENI. V lost 5 bases to trimming and J lost 7 bases; unmatched junction nucleotides: 10. The CDR3 region has the DNA TGTGCCAGCTCATCCTCCACAGCTAGCGGGGGGAATGAGCAGTTCTTC. This codes for CASSSSTASGGNEQFF.

This chain links TRBV7-2 with TRBJ1-1; D possibly corresponds to TRBD1 (6 bases). Germline V gives CDR1 SGHTA, CDR2 FQGNSA. V was clipped by 2 bases and J by 1 base, with 14 bases between them. The CDR3 spans 16 residues. As DNA, the CDR3 is TGTGCCAGCAGCTTAAGCTCGGGGGGCTGGAACACTGAAGCTTTCTTT. Amino acid sequence: CASSLSSGGWNTEAFF. The whole variable domain, remainder taken from reference TRBV7-2 and TRBJ1-1, is GAGVSQSPSNKVTEKGKDVELRCDPISGHTALYWYRQSLGQGLEFLIYFQGNSAPDKSGLPSDRFSAERTGGSVSTLTIQRTQQEDSAVYLCASSLSSGGWNTEAFFGQGTRLTVV.

The chain links TRBV2 to TRBJ1-1; possible D gene TRBD1, 5 bases. The V end was cut by 2 bases, the J end by 5 bases, with 15 bases between. Germline V CDR1 and CDR2: SNHLY, FYNNEI. This CDR3 is built from 15 residues. The CDR3 region is CASSETPGLTTEAFF. In nucleotides, the CDR3 is TGTGCCAGCAGTGAAACCCCAGGGTTGACAACTGAAGCTTTCTTT.

The chain recombines TRBV18 with TRBJ1-6, with 10 bases that match TRBD1. The V and J ends lost 2 bases and 10 bases, in that order; junction bases with no gene match: 8. Germline lookup yields CDR1 KGHSH and CDR2 LQKENI. The CDR3 consists of 16 residues. CDR3 nucleotide sequence: TGTGCCAGCTCACCAGGCCGACAGGGGGCGGACTCACCCCTCCACTTT. This translates into CASSPGRQGADSPLHF. The full variable domain, with the rest looked up from reference TRBV18 and TRBJ1-6, is NAGVMQNPRHLVRRRGQEARLRCSPMKGHSHVYWYRQLPEEGLKFMVYLQKENIIDESGMPKERFSAEFPKEGPSILRIQQVVRGDSAAYFCASSPGRQGADSPLHFGNGTRLTVT.

The chain uses TRBV13 and TRBJ1-2, with D unclear. From germline, CDR1 is PRHDT and CDR2 FYEKMQ (reference sequence). V was trimmed by 7 bases and J by 4 bases, leaving 16 bases between them. The CDR3 sequence is 14 residues long. The DNA for the CDR3 is TGTGCCAGCAACTTTCACGGGGATAGCTATGGCTACACCTTC. This sequence encodes CASNFHGDSYGYTF.

The chain's CDR3 is CASSLGQSSGNTIYF. CDR3 DNA sequence: TGTGCCAGCAGCTTGGGACAGAGCTCTGGAAACACCATATATTTT. This chain joins TRBV5-8 and TRBJ1-3; weak D call: TRBD1 (5 bases). The V gene's germline CDR1 is SGHTS and CDR2 YDEGEE. The length of the CDR3 is 15 residues. V gave up 0 bases and J gave up 0 bases, with 7 bases separating them.